One and the same sample provided the 17 T cell receptor beta chains below, sequenced in a study of control samples from healthy donors and cancer patients. Sequenced by immunoSEQ multiplex PCR; TCRdb stores in-frame clones only, minus some. The sample contains about 29,000 clones, around 90% of which appear only once. The sequencing sample was made of formalin-fixed, paraffin-embedded tissue. All receptors come from a female donor with melanoma.

V is TRBV2 and J is TRBJ2-5; D ambiguous. Germline V gene data show CDR1 as SNHLY and CDR2 as FYNNEI. CDR3 length equals 11 residues. Trimming left V 3 bases short and J 6 bases short, with 5 bases between. DNA for the CDR3: TGTGCCAGCAGTGAGGTTCAGACCCAGTACTTC. Amino acid sequence: CASSEVQTQYF.

The CDR3 nucleotides read TGTGCCAGCAGCCAAGGGACTAGCGGCTACACAGATACGCAGTATTTT. Protein sequence: CASSQGTSGYTDTQYF. This chain uses TRBV4-2 with TRBJ2-3; the match to TRBD2 covers 10 bases. The V and J ends lost 1 base and 2 bases, in that order; junction bases with no gene match: 3. The CDR3 contains 16 residues. The germline gives CDR1 LGHNA, CDR2 YNFKEQ.

The chain is built from TRBV27 and TRBJ2-1; 8 positions match TRBD2. This CDR3 spans 17 amino acids. Trimming removed 2 bases from V and 5 bases from J; junction bases left unmatched: 11. From germline, CDR1 is MNHEY and CDR2 SMNVEV (reference sequence). DNA for the CDR3: TGTGCCAGCAGTTTAATTTCGGCTAGCGGGCCCCACAATGAGCAGTTCTTC. This encodes CASSLISASGPHNEQFF.

This chain joins TRBV6-5 and TRBJ2-5; 11 bases agree with TRBD2. The CDR3 runs 15 residues. V lost 4 bases and J lost 5; bases outside the gene matches: 6. Germline V gene lookup returns CDR1 MNHEY and CDR2 SVGAGI. The CDR3 is CASSFDSGRVETQYF. CDR3 nucleotide sequence: TGTGCCAGCAGTTTCGATAGCGGGAGGGTGGAGACCCAGTACTTC.

This chain links TRBV24-1 with TRBJ2-5; D not certain. This CDR3 has 14 amino acids. CDR1 and CDR2 (germline): KGHDR, SFDVKD. V was pared by 9 bases and J by 2 bases, with 15 bases between. This CDR3 reads CATLVRKKQETQYF. Written as DNA, the CDR3 is TGTGCCACCCTCGTTAGGAAGAAACAAGAGACCCAGTACTTC.

V and J are TRBV7-9 and TRBJ2-3; possible D gene TRBD2, 7 bases. Between the trimmed V and J ends, which lost 4 bases and 1 base, there was a span of 12 bases. CDR1 and CDR2 (germline): SEHNR, FQNEAQ (reference sequence). The CDR3 loop spans 15 amino acids. CDR3 in DNA: TGTGCCAGCAGCTACTGGGAGGGGGGCACAGATACGCAGTATTTT. This gives the protein CASSYWEGGTDTQYF. Complete variable domain (other parts from reference TRBV7-9 and TRBJ2-3): DTGVSQNPRHKITKRGQNVTFRCDPISEHNRLYWYRQTLGQGPEFLTYFQNEAQLEKSRLLSDRFSAERPKGSFSTLEIQRTEQGDSAMYLCASSYWEGGTDTQYFGPGTRLTVL.

V and J are TRBV3-1 (or the pseudogene TRBV3-2) and TRBJ2-7; D gene ambiguous. The V gene's germline CDR1 is LGHDT and CDR2 YNNKEL (reference sequence). The CDR3 runs to 12 residues. Trimming left V 1 base short and J 2 bases short, with 3 bases between. The CDR3 DNA reads TGTGCCAGCAGCCAAGTAGCCTACGAGCAGTACTTC. Protein: CASSQVAYEQYF.

The chain carries TRBV29-1 and TRBJ2-1, with a weak D call TRBD2 (6 bases). The V gene lost 4 bases and the J gene lost 2 bases, with 15 bases spanning the gap. The CDR3 is made up of 15 amino acids. The germline V gene encodes CDR1 SQVTM and CDR2 ANQGSEA. The DNA of the CDR3 is TGCAGCGTTGGGGAACGGGGGAGGCCCTACAATGAGCAGTTCTTC. Translation: CSVGERGRPYNEQFF.

The rearrangement uses TRBV14 and TRBJ2-1, with TRBD2 matching over 8 bases. Germline trimming cut 1 base from V and 4 bases from J; bases unmatched to any gene: 9. This CDR3 is built from 17 residues. Germline CDR1 SGHDN, CDR2 FVKESK. The CDR3 loop is CASSQVKGLGPYNEQFF. CDR3 nucleotides: TGTGCCAGCAGCCAAGTGAAGGGACTAGGGCCTTACAATGAGCAGTTCTTC.

The chain carries TRBV5-1 and TRBJ2-1, with D perhaps TRBD1 (5 bases). CDR3 length: 16 residues. Trimming took 0 bases from V and 3 from J, leaving 13 bases between them. Germline V CDR1 and CDR2: SGHRS, YFSETQ. CDR3 region: CASSLDLGQVYNEQFF. The CDR3 nucleotides read TGCGCCAGCAGCTTGGACTTAGGACAAGTCTACAATGAGCAGTTCTTC.

The genes are TRBV5-1 and TRBJ1-1; the D gene is possibly TRBD1 (5 bases). The CDR3 runs 14 residues. Germline V gene sequence: CDR1 SGHRS, CDR2 YFSETQ. V was pared by 4 bases and J by 1 base, with 11 bases between. The DNA for the CDR3 is TGCGCCAGCAGCAGAGTGCAGGGGAACACTGAAGCTTTCTTT. Translation: CASSRVQGNTEAFF.

This chain's CDR3 is CASSLTVGARNEQFF. The CDR3 DNA sequence: TGTGCCAGCAGCTTAACGGTCGGGGCGCGGAATGAGCAGTTCTTC. The chain is built from TRBV7-3 and TRBJ2-1; possibly TRBD1 or TRBD2 for D (5 bases each). The length of the CDR3 is 15 residues. The V end was cut by 0 bases, the J end by 7 bases, with 13 bases between. In germline, CDR1 is SGHTA, CDR2 FQGTGA.

The chain joins TRBV4-1 to TRBJ1-6; a weak D match, TRBD1 (6 bases). The length of the CDR3 is 16 residues. Per germline, CDR1 MGHRA and CDR2 YSYEKL. V was shortened by 5 bases and J by 6 bases, with 17 bases between the two germline ends. CDR3 sequence reads: CASSVGGGTSNSPLHF. CDR3 in DNA: TGCGCCAGCAGCGTCGGTGGAGGGACAAGTAATTCACCCCTCCACTTT.

This clone was recorded only once. CDR3 sequence (DNA): TGTGCCAGCAGCTTGGAGCAGTCGAACACCGGGGAGCTGTTTTTT. Protein product: CASSLEQSNTGELFF. The chain combines TRBV5-4 with TRBJ2-2; D is undetermined. CDR1 SGHNT and CDR2 YYREEE come from the germline V gene (reference sequence). Trimming pared 0 bases from V and 0 bases from J, leaving 6 bases between. The CDR3 covers 15 residues.

The chain couples TRBV5-1 to TRBJ2-1; D gene unclear. This CDR3 comprises 14 residues. Deletions cut 0 bases from V and 4 bases from J, with 8 bases between. The germline V gene encodes CDR1 SGHRS and CDR2 YFSETQ. The CDR3 bases are TGCGCCAGCAGCTTGGTTACGTCGTACAATGAGCAGTTCTTC. Protein sequence: CASSLVTSYNEQFF.

The V call is TRBV2, the J call TRBJ2-1; 8 bases align to TRBD1. V lost 1 base and J lost 9; bases outside the gene matches: 11. This CDR3 is built from 16 residues. The germline V gene encodes CDR1 SNHLY and CDR2 FYNNEI. The CDR3 DNA follows: TGTGCCAGCAGTGAAGTCAGGGGGCGGAGGATGGGTGAGCAGTTCTTC. This encodes CASSEVRGRRMGEQFF.

The genes are TRBV5-6 and TRBJ2-7; 11 bases match TRBD2. From germline, CDR1 is SGHDT and CDR2 YYEEEE. J gave up 6 bases and V 3 bases, and 11 bases lay outside the gene matches. The CDR3 has 16 amino acids. Here the CDR3 reads CASSSGYLAGGTEQYF. CDR3 nucleotides: TGTGCCAGCAGCTCCGGATACCTAGCGGGAGGCACCGAGCAGTACTTC.